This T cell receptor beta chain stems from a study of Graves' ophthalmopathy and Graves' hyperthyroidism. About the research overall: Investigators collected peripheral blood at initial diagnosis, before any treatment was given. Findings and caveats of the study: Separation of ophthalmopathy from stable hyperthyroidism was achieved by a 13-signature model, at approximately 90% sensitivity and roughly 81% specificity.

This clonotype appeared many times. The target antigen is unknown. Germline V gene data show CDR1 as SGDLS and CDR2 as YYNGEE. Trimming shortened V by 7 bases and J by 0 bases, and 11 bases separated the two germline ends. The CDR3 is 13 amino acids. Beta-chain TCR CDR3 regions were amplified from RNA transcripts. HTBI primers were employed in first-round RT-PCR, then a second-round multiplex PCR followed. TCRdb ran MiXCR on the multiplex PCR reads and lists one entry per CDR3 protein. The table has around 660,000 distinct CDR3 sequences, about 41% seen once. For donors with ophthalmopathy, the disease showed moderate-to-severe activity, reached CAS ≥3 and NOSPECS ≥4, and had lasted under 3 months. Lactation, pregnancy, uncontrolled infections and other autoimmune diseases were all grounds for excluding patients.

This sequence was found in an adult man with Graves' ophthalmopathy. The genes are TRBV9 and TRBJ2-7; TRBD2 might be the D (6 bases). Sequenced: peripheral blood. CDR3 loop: CASSGGDSYEQYF. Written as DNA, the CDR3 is TGTGCCAGCTCCGGGGGAGACTCCTACGAGCAGTACTTC.